The 17 T cell receptor beta chains below come from one sample, sequenced in a study of blood T cell repertoires in COVID-19. Clones were read by immunoSEQ multiplex PCR, and TCRdb kept only the in-frame ones, dropping some. The profile shows 350,000 to 400,000 clones, more than 85% of them singletons. The sample taken for sequencing was PBMCs or T cells enriched from blood (not recorded which). All receptors come from a woman in her thirties who had recovered from COVID-19.

The chain joins TRBV4-1 to TRBJ2-7; 7 bases match TRBD2. V shed 3 bases, J shed 1 base, and the junction held 6 bases outside the gene matches. The germline gives CDR1 MGHRA, CDR2 YSYEKL. The CDR3 totals 15 residues. CDR3 nucleotide sequence: TGCGCCAGCAGCCAGCTTAAAGCGGGGTCCTACGAGCAGTACTTC. It specifies CASSQLKAGSYEQYF.

The chain recombines TRBV14 with TRBJ1-6; weak D call: TRBD1 (5 bases). This CDR3 comprises 14 residues. V shed 0 bases and J shed 9 bases, with 9 bases lying between them. CDR1 and CDR2 from the germline V gene are SGHDN and FVKESK. The CDR3 region has the DNA TGTGCCAGCAGCCAAGAGGTGGGGCGTTCACCCCTCCACTTT. It encodes CASSQEVGRSPLHF.

Only a few counts were recorded for this clone. The chain is built from TRBV4-2 and TRBJ1-1; 7 positions match TRBD1. The CDR3 has 16 amino acids. Losses at the gene ends were 4 bases for V and 6 bases for J; bases not matched to a gene: 14. CDR1 is LGHNA and CDR2 is YNFKEQ in the germline V gene. CDR3 loop: CASSPAPGQTLAEAFF. The CDR3 DNA reads TGTGCCAGCAGCCCTGCCCCGGGACAGACTCTTGCTGAAGCTTTCTTT.

This clone was detected a few times. This chain joins TRBV15 and TRBJ2-7, with 12 bases lining up with TRBD2. The CDR3 totals 16 residues. CDR1 LNHNV and CDR2 YYDKDF come from the germline V gene (reference sequence). V was clipped by 0 bases and J by 0 bases; unmatched bases: 0. The CDR3 is CATSREGLAGSYEQYF. DNA of the CDR3: TGTGCCACCAGCAGAGAGGGACTAGCGGGCTCCTACGAGCAGTACTTC.

The chain carries TRBV7-2 and TRBJ1-6, with D unresolved. Trimming shortened V by 1 base and J by 10 bases, and 14 bases separated the two germline ends. The CDR3 spans 15 residues. Germline CDR1 reads SGHTA; CDR2 reads FQGNSA. The CDR3 DNA reads TGTGCCAGCAGCTTAGGTAGCGGCATAGGCTCACCCCTCCACTTT. Its translation is CASSLGSGIGSPLHF.

The chain has TRBV4-2 and TRBJ2-7, with 8 nucleotides matching TRBD1. CDR3 length: 16 amino acids. Losses at the gene ends were 2 bases for V and 2 bases for J; bases not matched to a gene: 8. The germline gives CDR1 LGHNA, CDR2 YNFKEQ. Written as DNA, the CDR3 is TGTGCCAGCAGCCAACAACAAGGACAGGGAACCTACGAGCAGTACTTC. It is translated as CASSQQQGQGTYEQYF.

The rearrangement uses TRBV15 and TRBJ1-5; 8 nucleotides agree with TRBD1. V gave up 2 bases and J gave up 6 bases; unmatched junction bases: 3. Germline V lookup: CDR1 LNHNV, CDR2 YYDKDF (reference sequence). CDR3 length equals 14 residues. CDR3 DNA: TGTGCCACCAGCAGATCGACAGGGGTTCAGCCCCAGCATTTT. Translating gives CATSRSTGVQPQHF.

The chain recombines TRBV7-2 with TRBJ2-4, with D possibly matching TRBD1 (5 bases). Germline V gene sequence: CDR1 SGHTA, CDR2 FQGNSA. The CDR3 totals 18 residues. V shed 5 bases and J shed 1 base, with 21 bases lying between them. In nucleotides, the CDR3 is TGTGCCAGCAGCCCCAGCATAGGGGATTTTGCGGCCAAAAACATTCAGTACTTC. Translated: CASSPSIGDFAAKNIQYF.

The J gene is TRBJ2-6, the V gene TRBV7-3; no definite D call. The CDR3 is 17 amino acids. V lost 0 bases and J 0 bases, leaving 9 bases between the germline ends. Germline assignment: CDR1 SGHTA and CDR2 FQGTGA. In DNA form, the CDR3 reads TGTGCCAGCAGCTTAACGCGGCAGAGCTCTGGGGCCAACGTCCTGACTTTC. Its translation: CASSLTRQSSGANVLTF.

V gene TRBV18 combines with J gene TRBJ2-1; 9 positions match TRBD2. The germline CDR1 and CDR2 sequences are KGHSH and LQKENI. The CDR3 runs to 17 residues. With 1 base clipped from V and 7 bases from J, the junction kept 11 bases outside the gene matches. The CDR3 sequence is CASSPRIAGVKGNEQFF. The DNA for the CDR3 is TGTGCCAGCTCACCACGGATAGCGGGAGTAAAGGGGAATGAGCAGTTCTTC.

Here the CDR3 DNA reads TGTGCCAGCATTTCCGTAGCGGGAGGTAGCAACGAGCAGTACTTC. This codes for CASISVAGGSNEQYF. This chain joins TRBV27 and TRBJ2-7, with TRBD2 matching 10 bases. CDR1 and CDR2 (germline): MNHEY, SMNVEV (reference sequence). The CDR3 sequence is 15 residues long. The trim removed 7 bases at V and 5 bases at J, leaving 11 bases unmatched.

This clone occurred a few times. The rearrangement joins TRBV27 to TRBJ1-6; D is perhaps TRBD1 (5 bases). This CDR3 spans 14 amino acids. Germline V lookup: CDR1 MNHEY, CDR2 SMNVEV (reference sequence). V lost 1 base, J lost 7 bases, and 8 bases lay in between. The chain's CDR3 is CASSLLDTNSPLHF. CDR3 DNA: TGTGCCAGCAGTTTATTGGACACCAATTCACCCCTCCACTTT.

V gene TRBV19 combines with J gene TRBJ1-2; TRBD1 matches at 9 bases. The germline V gene encodes CDR1 LNHDA and CDR2 SQIVND (reference sequence). CDR3 length equals 15 residues. The V segment lost 7 bases and the J segment 2 bases; nucleotides outside the gene matches: 8. CDR3 region: CASTLQGAQNYGYTF. In DNA form, the CDR3 reads TGTGCCAGTACCTTACAGGGGGCACAAAACTATGGCTACACCTTC.

Note on this clone: Other DNA variants within this sample encode the same CDR3. The chain combines TRBV5-1 with TRBJ2-7, with a tentative D call TRBD1 (5 bases). The V and J ends lost 0 bases and 5 bases respectively, with 9 bases between them. The CDR3 is made up of 13 amino acids. Germline-derived CDR1 and CDR2 are SGHRS and YFSETQ. Here the CDR3 DNA reads TGCGCCAGCAGCTTGGTAGGGGCGCACGAGCAGTACTTC. The encoded protein is CASSLVGAHEQYF.

There are a few counts of this clone. The rearrangement uses TRBV19 and TRBJ2-6; 9 nucleotides line up with TRBD1. Germline assignment: CDR1 LNHDA and CDR2 SQIVND (reference sequence). The CDR3 is 17 residues long. The trim removed 4 bases at V and 3 bases at J, leaving 7 bases unmatched. Written as DNA, the CDR3 is TGTGCCAGTAGTACGCCACAGGGGGCGGGTGGGGCCAACGTCCTGACTTTC. Translated: CASSTPQGAGGANVLTF.

The chain couples TRBV14 to TRBJ2-1, with 8 bases fitting TRBD2. The germline V gene has CDR1 SGHDN and CDR2 FVKESK. Losses at the gene ends were 0 bases for V and 7 bases for J; bases not matched to a gene: 11. The CDR3 loop spans 17 amino acids. The CDR3 bases are TGTGCCAGCAGCCAAGATACGTACGGCGGGGGGACTAATGAGCAGTTCTTC. It translates to CASSQDTYGGGTNEQFF.

This clone was observed a single time. Additional DNA sequences in this sample encode the identical CDR3. The chain links TRBV5-1 to TRBJ1-4, with 9 bases lining up with TRBD1. The length of the CDR3 is 14 residues. The V and J ends lost 2 bases and 8 bases, in that order; junction bases with no gene match: 4. Germline V lookup: CDR1 SGHRS, CDR2 YFSETQ. The CDR3 coding sequence is TGCGCCAGCAGCTTACAGGGGGCTGGCGAAAAACTGTTTTTT. Amino acids: CASSLQGAGEKLFF.